One sample yielded the 15 T cell receptor beta chains listed below, sequenced in a study of blood T cell repertoires in COVID-19 (dated by TCRdb to 2018 to 2020). Library generation was performed with the immunoSEQ multiplex PCR assay. In TCRdb, the immuneACCESS table is reduced to in-frame sequences with V and J assigned. These tables do not hold every clone; where another copy was compared, an unresolved V gene accounts for under half, and the others remain unexplained. This sample holds about 220,000 clones; 80% to 90% were observed only once. Around 3.2% of the sample is in the top ten clones. The sequencing input was PBMCs or T cells enriched from blood (not recorded which). The receptors derive from a woman between 18 and 29 years old in a cohort exposed to, infected with or recovered from COVID-19 (not recorded which).

The chain recombines TRBV6-5 with TRBJ1-2; 7 positions match TRBD1. The CDR3 contains 13 residues. Germline lookup yields CDR1 MNHEY and CDR2 SVGAGI. V dropped 4 bases and J dropped 6; count of bases not matched to a gene: 5. As DNA, the CDR3 is TGTGCCAGCAGTTCCCGGGACAGAGATGGCTACACCTTC. This sequence encodes CASSSRDRDGYTF.

The chain combines TRBV3-1 (or the pseudogene TRBV3-2) with TRBJ2-3; D perhaps matches TRBD1 (6 bases). There are 14 residues in the CDR3. Germline V gene data show CDR1 as LGHDT and CDR2 as YNNKEL (reference sequence). V was pared by 9 bases and J by 5 bases, with 18 bases between. The CDR3 DNA reads TGTGCCAGTTCCGGGACACTTCAAGGAGATACGCAGTATTTT. Translation: CASSGTLQGDTQYF.

This chain connects TRBV4-1 to TRBJ2-1; 10 bases line up with TRBD2. The CDR3 covers 17 residues. The germline V gene has CDR1 MGHRA and CDR2 YSYEKL. V dropped 1 base and J dropped 0; count of bases not matched to a gene: 3. The CDR3 loop is CASSQAPSGSSYNEQFF. The CDR3 DNA sequence: TGCGCCAGCAGCCAAGCCCCTAGCGGGAGCTCCTACAATGAGCAGTTCTTC.

The J gene is TRBJ2-3, the V gene TRBV19, with D possibly being TRBD2 (5 bases). V lost 3 bases and J 2 bases, leaving 12 bases between the germline ends. The CDR3 contains 15 residues. Germline assignment: CDR1 LNHDA and CDR2 SQIVND (reference sequence). The CDR3 nucleotides are TGTGCCAGTAGTATTGGGCTAGCCTCCACAGATACGCAGTATTTT. This translates into CASSIGLASTDTQYF.

For this clone: This same CDR3 is encoded by further DNA sequences in the sample. The CDR3 coding sequence is TGCGCCAGCAGCTTGGCGGGATCTGGGGCCAACGTCCTGACTTTC. Amino acids: CASSLAGSGANVLTF. The rearrangement joins TRBV5-1 to TRBJ2-6; maybe TRBD2 (5 bases). The CDR3 is made up of 15 amino acids. CDR1 and CDR2 from the germline V gene are SGHRS and YFSETQ. Trimming took off 0 bases at V and 1 base at J, with 5 bases between the two ends.

V and J are TRBV7-9 and TRBJ2-3, with D unclear. CDR3 length: 15 amino acids. Germline CDR1 reads SEHNR; CDR2 reads FQNEAQ (reference sequence). V lost 4 bases and J lost 3, with 14 bases in between. The CDR3 is CASSSLSRTTDTQYF. DNA of the CDR3: TGTGCCAGCAGCTCATTATCGCGAACGACAGATACGCAGTATTTT.

The V gene is TRBV18, the J gene TRBJ2-7; D perhaps matches TRBD1 (6 bases). This CDR3 region has 15 residues. CDR1 is KGHSH, CDR2 LQKENI, per germline. Trimming stripped 0 bases from V and 3 bases from J, with 12 bases between. The CDR3 protein is CASSPPDRSLYEQYF. The CDR3 DNA is TGTGCCAGCTCACCACCGGACAGATCCCTCTACGAGCAGTACTTC.

This chain uses TRBV28 with TRBJ1-1; D might be TRBD1 (6 bases). This CDR3 is built from 17 residues. Germline V gene data show CDR1 as MDHEN and CDR2 as SYDVKM. Trimming removed 3 bases at V and 0 bases at J, with 17 bases between. The CDR3 reads CASSFGPQGSMNTEAFF. For the CDR3, the DNA is TGTGCCAGCAGTTTCGGACCACAGGGTAGCATGAACACTGAAGCTTTCTTT.

The V gene is TRBV6-5, the J gene TRBJ1-1; 7 nucleotides line up with TRBD1. This CDR3 has 13 amino acids. The germline V gene encodes CDR1 MNHEY and CDR2 SVGAGI. DNA for the CDR3: TGTTCTTTAAAGACAGGGTATGACACTGAAGCTTTCTTT. This sequence encodes CSLKTGYDTEAFF.

The chain employs TRBV11-3 and TRBJ2-7, with 8 bases lining up with TRBD1. CDR1 and CDR2 (germline): SGHNT, YENEEA. The junction had 14 bases not matched to a gene; V was cut back by 10 bases and J by 0 bases. CDR3 size: 16 residues. CDR3: CANNRRDRLFSYEQYF. CDR3 sequence (DNA): TGTGCCAACAACCGCCGGGACAGGCTCTTCTCCTACGAGCAGTACTTC.

The chain joins TRBV29-1 to TRBJ2-5, with D perhaps matching TRBD2 (6 bases). V lost 4 bases, J lost 0 bases, and 21 bases lay in between. The CDR3 is 17 amino acids. Per the germline V gene, CDR1 is SQVTM and CDR2 is ANQGSEA. CDR3 residues: CSVGRRAQRVYQETQYF. The CDR3 coding sequence is TGCAGCGTTGGCCGGAGAGCGCAGCGGGTTTACCAAGAGACCCAGTACTTC.

The rearrangement uses TRBV7-8 and TRBJ1-2; TRBD1 aligns across 7 bases. With 4 bases clipped from V and 6 bases from J, the junction kept 8 bases outside the gene matches. The V gene's germline CDR1 is SGHVS and CDR2 FQNEAQ. This CDR3 is 14 amino acids long. CDR3 in DNA: TGTGCCAGCAGCTCGACCCTCACAGGGGATGGCTACACCTTC. Its protein product is CASSSTLTGDGYTF.

The chain employs TRBV19 and TRBJ1-5, with no clear D. The germline V and J ends were trimmed by 3 bases and 7 bases, with 13 bases remaining between them. CDR3 size: 14 residues. Germline-derived CDR1 and CDR2 are LNHDA and SQIVND (reference sequence). The CDR3 here is CASSMTPGRQPQHF. The CDR3 DNA follows: TGTGCCAGTAGTATGACCCCTGGGAGACAGCCCCAGCATTTT.

This sequence joins TRBV19 and TRBJ1-1, with 8 positions matching TRBD1. Germline V CDR1 and CDR2: LNHDA, SQIVND (reference sequence). J lost 1 base, V lost 3 bases, and 7 bases had no gene match. The CDR3 is 16 residues long. CDR3 in amino acids: CASSMGRGRGNTEAFF. DNA for the CDR3: TGTGCCAGTAGTATGGGCAGGGGGCGTGGGAACACTGAAGCTTTCTTT.

The chain carries TRBV5-5 and TRBJ2-7; weak D call: TRBD1 (6 bases). V lost 4 bases and J 7 bases, leaving 12 bases between the germline ends. CDR1 SGHKS and CDR2 YYEKEE come from the germline V gene (reference sequence). The CDR3 consists of 12 residues. DNA of the CDR3: TGTGCCAGCAGCCCAACAGGGTGGGAGCAGTACTTC. Translated, it gives CASSPTGWEQYF.